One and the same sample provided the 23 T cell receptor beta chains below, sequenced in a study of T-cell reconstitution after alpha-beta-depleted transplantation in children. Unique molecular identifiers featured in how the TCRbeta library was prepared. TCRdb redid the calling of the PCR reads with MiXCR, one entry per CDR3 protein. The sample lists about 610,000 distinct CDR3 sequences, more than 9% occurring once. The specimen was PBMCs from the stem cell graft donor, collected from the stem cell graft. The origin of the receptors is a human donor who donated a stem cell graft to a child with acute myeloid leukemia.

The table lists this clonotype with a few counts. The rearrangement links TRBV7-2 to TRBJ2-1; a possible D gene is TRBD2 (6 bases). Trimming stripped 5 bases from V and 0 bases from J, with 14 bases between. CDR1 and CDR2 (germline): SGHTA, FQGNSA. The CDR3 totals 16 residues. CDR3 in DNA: TGTGCCAGCAGCCGGGACTCCCTGAGCTCCTACAATGAGCAGTTCTTC. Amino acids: CASSRDSLSSYNEQFF. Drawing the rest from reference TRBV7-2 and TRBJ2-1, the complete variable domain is GAGVSQSPSNKVTEKGKDVELRCDPISGHTALYWYRQSLGQGLEFLIYFQGNSAPDKSGLPSDRFSAERTGGSVSTLTIQRTQQEDSAVYLCASSRDSLSSYNEQFFGPGTRLTVL.

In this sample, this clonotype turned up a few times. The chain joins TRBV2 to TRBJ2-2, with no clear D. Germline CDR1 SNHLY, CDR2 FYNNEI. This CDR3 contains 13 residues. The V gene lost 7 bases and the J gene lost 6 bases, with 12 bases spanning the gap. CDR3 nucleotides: TGTGCCAGCACTTGGCGTGGAGCCGGGGAGCTGTTTTTT. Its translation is CASTWRGAGELFF.

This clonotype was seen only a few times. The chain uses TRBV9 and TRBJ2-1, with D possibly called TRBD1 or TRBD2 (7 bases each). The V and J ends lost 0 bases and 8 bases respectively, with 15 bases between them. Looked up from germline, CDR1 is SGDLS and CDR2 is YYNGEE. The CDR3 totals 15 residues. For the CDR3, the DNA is TGTGCCAGCAGCGTAGGGGCAGGGGGGGGCGATGAGCAGTTCTTC. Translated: CASSVGAGGGDEQFF.

The CDR3 DNA sequence: TGTGCCAGCACTATTACTCGGGGGACAGGGCACTACGAGCAGTACTTC. Its translation is CASTITRGTGHYEQYF. The J gene is TRBJ2-7, the V gene TRBV12-3 or TRBV12-4; 9 bases are a match to TRBD1. The CDR3 covers 16 residues. The V gene end was trimmed by 7 bases and the J gene end by 3 bases; junction bases not matched to a gene: 13.

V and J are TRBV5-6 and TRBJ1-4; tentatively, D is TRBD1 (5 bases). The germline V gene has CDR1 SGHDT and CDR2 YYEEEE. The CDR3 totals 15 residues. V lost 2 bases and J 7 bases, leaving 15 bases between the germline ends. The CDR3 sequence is CASSFYGGIFEKLFF. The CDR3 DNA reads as TGTGCCAGCAGCTTCTACGGGGGAATTTTTGAAAAACTGTTTTTT.

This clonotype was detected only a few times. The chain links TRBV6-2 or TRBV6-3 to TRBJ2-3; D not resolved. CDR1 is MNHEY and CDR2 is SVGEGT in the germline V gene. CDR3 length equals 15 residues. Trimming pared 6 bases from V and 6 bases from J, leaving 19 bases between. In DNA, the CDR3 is TGTGCCAGCAGCGCCAGGACCTGGGATCGGGATACGCAGTATTTT. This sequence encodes CASSARTWDRDTQYF.

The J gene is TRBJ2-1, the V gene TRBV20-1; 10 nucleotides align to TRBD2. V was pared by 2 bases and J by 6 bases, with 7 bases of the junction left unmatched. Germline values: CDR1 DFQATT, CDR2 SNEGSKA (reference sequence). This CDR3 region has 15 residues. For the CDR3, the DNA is TGCAGTGCTAGAAGGACTAGCGGTCCCACCAATGAGCAGTTCTTC. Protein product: CSARRTSGPTNEQFF.

The CDR3 region is CSASRTSRHSGANVLTF. CDR3 nucleotides: TGCAGTGCCTCGCGGACTAGTCGGCACTCTGGGGCCAACGTCCTGACTTTC. This chain uses TRBV29-1 with TRBJ2-6, with 7 bases lining up with TRBD2. The CDR3 contains 17 residues. From germline, CDR1 is SQVTM and CDR2 ANQGSEA.

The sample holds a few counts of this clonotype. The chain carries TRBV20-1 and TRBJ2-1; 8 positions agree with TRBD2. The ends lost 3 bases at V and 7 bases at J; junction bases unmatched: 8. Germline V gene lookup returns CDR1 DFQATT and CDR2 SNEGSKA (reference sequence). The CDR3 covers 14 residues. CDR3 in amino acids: CSASTGTRGNEQFF. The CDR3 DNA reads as TGCAGTGCTAGCACCGGGACTAGGGGAAATGAGCAGTTCTTC.

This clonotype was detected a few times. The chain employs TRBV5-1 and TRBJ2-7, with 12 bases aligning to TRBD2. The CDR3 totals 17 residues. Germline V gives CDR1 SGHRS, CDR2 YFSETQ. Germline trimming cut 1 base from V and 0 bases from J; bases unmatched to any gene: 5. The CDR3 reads CASSLSTSGGSSYEQYF. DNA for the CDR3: TGCGCCAGCAGCTTGTCGACTAGCGGGGGCAGCTCCTACGAGCAGTACTTC.

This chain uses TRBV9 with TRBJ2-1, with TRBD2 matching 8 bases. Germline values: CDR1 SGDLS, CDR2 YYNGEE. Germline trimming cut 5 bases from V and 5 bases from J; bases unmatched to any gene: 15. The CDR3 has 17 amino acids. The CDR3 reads CASSQRGSGSTDNEQFF. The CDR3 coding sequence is TGTGCCAGCAGTCAGAGGGGAAGCGGGAGTACAGACAATGAGCAGTTCTTC.

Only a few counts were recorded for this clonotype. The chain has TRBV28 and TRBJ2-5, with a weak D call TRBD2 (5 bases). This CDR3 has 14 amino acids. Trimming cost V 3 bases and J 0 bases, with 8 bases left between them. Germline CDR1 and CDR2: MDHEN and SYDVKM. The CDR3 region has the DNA TGTGCCAGCAGTTTGGACGGGGACCAAGAGACCCAGTACTTC. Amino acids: CASSLDGDQETQYF.

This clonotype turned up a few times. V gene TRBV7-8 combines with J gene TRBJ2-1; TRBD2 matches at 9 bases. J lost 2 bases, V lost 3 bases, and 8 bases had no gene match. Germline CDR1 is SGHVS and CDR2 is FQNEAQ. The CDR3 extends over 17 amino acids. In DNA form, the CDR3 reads TGTGCCAGCAGCTTCGCTAGCGGGATTAGGACCTACAATGAGCAGTTCTTC. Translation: CASSFASGIRTYNEQFF.

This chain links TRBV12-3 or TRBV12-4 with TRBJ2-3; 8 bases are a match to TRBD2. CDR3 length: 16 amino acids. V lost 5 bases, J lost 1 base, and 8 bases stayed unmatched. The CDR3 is CASSAREAGGTDTQYF. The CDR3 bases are TGTGCCAGCAGTGCCCGGGAAGCGGGGGGCACAGATACGCAGTATTTT.

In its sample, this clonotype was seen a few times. The CDR3 reads CASSDDRPNSPLHF. Here the CDR3 DNA reads TGTGCCAGCAGCGACGACAGGCCTAATTCACCCCTCCACTTT. The chain recombines TRBV7-9 with TRBJ1-6, with a weak D call TRBD1 (6 bases). Trimming left V 5 bases short and J 6 bases short, with 11 bases between. This CDR3 contains 14 residues. Germline V gene data show CDR1 as SEHNR and CDR2 as FQNEAQ (reference sequence).

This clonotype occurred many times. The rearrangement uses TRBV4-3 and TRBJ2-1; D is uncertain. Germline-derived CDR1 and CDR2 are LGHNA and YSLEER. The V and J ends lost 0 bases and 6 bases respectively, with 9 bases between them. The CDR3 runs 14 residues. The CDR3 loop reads CASSQDLGSNEQFF. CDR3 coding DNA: TGCGCCAGCAGCCAAGATCTTGGCAGCAATGAGCAGTTCTTC.

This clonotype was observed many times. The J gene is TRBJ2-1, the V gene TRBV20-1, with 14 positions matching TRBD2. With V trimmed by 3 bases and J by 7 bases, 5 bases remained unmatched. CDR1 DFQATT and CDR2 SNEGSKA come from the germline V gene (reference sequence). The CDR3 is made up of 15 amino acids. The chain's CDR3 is CSASGGTSGRNEQFF. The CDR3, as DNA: TGCAGTGCTAGTGGGGGGACTAGCGGGAGAAATGAGCAGTTCTTC.

The CDR3, as DNA: TGTGCCAGCAGTTCGTCAGGGGCGCATGAAAAACTGTTTTTT. This codes for CASSSSGAHEKLFF. J is TRBJ1-4 and V is TRBV12-3 or TRBV12-4; maybe TRBD1 (6 bases). The CDR3 contains 14 residues. Between the trimmed V and J ends, which lost 4 bases and 6 bases, there was a span of 12 bases.

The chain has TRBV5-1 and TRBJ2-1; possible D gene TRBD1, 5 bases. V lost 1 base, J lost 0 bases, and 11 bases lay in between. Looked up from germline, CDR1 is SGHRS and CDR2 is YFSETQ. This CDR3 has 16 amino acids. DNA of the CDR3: TGCGCCAGCAGCTTGAAGGGGCTACCCTCCTACAATGAGCAGTTCTTC. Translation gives CASSLKGLPSYNEQFF.

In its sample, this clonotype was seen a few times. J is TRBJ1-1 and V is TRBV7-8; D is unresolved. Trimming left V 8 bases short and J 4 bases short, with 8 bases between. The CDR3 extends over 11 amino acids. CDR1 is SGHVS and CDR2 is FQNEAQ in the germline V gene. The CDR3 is CASRAITEAFF. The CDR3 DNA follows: TGTGCCAGCCGGGCTATCACTGAAGCTTTCTTT.

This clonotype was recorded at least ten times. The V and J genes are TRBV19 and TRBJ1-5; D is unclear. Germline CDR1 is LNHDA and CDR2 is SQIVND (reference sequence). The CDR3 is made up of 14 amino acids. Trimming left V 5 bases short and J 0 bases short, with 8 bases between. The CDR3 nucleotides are TGTGCCAGTAGTCCACAGTCTAGCAATCAGCCCCAGCATTTT. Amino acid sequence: CASSPQSSNQPQHF.

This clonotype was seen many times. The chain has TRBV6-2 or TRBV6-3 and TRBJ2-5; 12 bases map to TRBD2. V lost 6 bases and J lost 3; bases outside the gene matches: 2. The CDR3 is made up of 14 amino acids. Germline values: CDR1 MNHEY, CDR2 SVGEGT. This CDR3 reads CASRRLAGEETQYF. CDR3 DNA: TGTGCCAGCAGAAGACTAGCGGGAGAAGAGACCCAGTACTTC.

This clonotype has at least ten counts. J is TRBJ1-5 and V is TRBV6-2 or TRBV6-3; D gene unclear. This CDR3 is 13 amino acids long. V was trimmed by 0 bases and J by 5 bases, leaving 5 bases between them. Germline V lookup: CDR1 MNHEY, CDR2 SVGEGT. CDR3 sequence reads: CASSYSRDQPQHF. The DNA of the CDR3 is TGTGCCAGCAGTTACTCGAGGGATCAGCCCCAGCATTTT.